The rows below give T cell receptor beta chains drawn from one sample of a study of T cell changes during pregnancy in multiple sclerosis. Clones were read by immunoSEQ multiplex PCR, and TCRdb kept only the in-frame ones, dropping some. The table has about 51,000 clones, 90% to 95% seen once. The sample consisted of CD4+ T cells from peripheral blood mononuclear cells, taken in the second trimester of pregnancy. The receptor source for this set is a female donor with multiple sclerosis, enrolled in a pregnancy study. The CDR3 runs from the conserved cysteine through the conserved F or W. D genes are given only for firm matches. Expanded clones are given a class, and other clones once, few, many or no size at all.

V	J	D	size	DNA	CDR3
TRBV19	TRBJ1-2	TRBD1	NA	TGTGCCAGTAAGGGACAGAACTATGGCTACACCTTC	CASKGQNYGYTF
TRBV27	TRBJ1-1	TRBD1	NA	TGTGCCAGCAGTTATCAGGGGGCAAGAACTGAAGCTTTCTTT	CASSYQGARTEAFF
TRBV4-3	TRBJ2-5	TRBD2	NA	TGCGCCAGCAGCCAAGAGCTCTTAGCTAGCGGGGGTGGGGAGACCCAGTACTTC	CASSQELLASGGGETQYF
TRBV11-3	TRBJ2-1	TRBD2	NA	TGTGCCAGCAGCTTAGTAGCGGGGGGACAGGAGTTCTTC	CASSLVAGGQEFF
TRBV13	TRBJ2-3	NA	NA	TGTGCCAGCAGCTTAGTAGGGGCGACAGATACGCAGTATTTT	CASSLVGATDTQYF
TRBV20-1	TRBJ2-7	NA	NA	TGCAGTGCTGCCGAGTCACGGCAGTACTTC	CSAAESRQYF
TRBV2	TRBJ1-2	NA	once	TGTGCCAGCAGTGACCAGGGTAACTATGGCTACACCTTC	CASSDQGNYGYTF
TRBV18	TRBJ1-5	NA	NA	TGTGCCAGCTCACCCGACAGTGAGCTACAGCCCCAGCATTTT	CASSPDSELQPQHF
TRBV29-1	TRBJ1-2	TRBD1	NA	TGCAGCGCTACAGGGGAGCGGGATGGCTACACCTTC	CSATGERDGYTF
TRBV19	TRBJ2-2	NA	NA	TGTGCCAGTAGTTGGGCGCAGGGGGGCCCCGGGGAGCTGTTTTTT	CASSWAQGGPGELFF
TRBV10-3	TRBJ1-1	TRBD1	NA	TGTGCCATCAGCGGACAGGGGCCTAACACTGAAGCTTTCTTT	CAISGQGPNTEAFF
TRBV6-5	TRBJ2-5	NA	NA	TGTGCCAGCAGCCCCGGGACACCAGAGACCCAGTACTTC	CASSPGTPETQYF
TRBV4-3	TRBJ2-5	NA	NA	TGCGCCAGCAGCCAAGCCACAGGAAGGGGCAAAGAGACCCAGTACTTC	CASSQATGRGKETQYF
TRBV6-6	TRBJ2-5	TRBD2	NA	TGTGCCAGCAGTCGAACTCCTAGCGGCGGGGAGACCCAGTACTTC	CASSRTPSGGETQYF
TRBV6-5	TRBJ1-3	NA	NA	TGTGCCAGCAGCGCGACTTCTGGAAACACCATATATTTT	CASSATSGNTIYF
TRBV19	TRBJ1-4	NA	NA	TGTGCCAGTAGTCCGTGGGGATTGCAGGGGAATGAAAAACTGTTTTTT	CASSPWGLQGNEKLFF
TRBV7-2	TRBJ1-2	NA	NA	TGTGCCAGCAGCAACCCTAGGGGGGGAAACTATGGCTACACCTTC	CASSNPRGGNYGYTF
TRBV9	TRBJ2-3	TRBD1	once	TGTGCCAGCAGCGCCCTCGGACAGGGGACCCCGACGCAGTATTTT	CASSALGQGTPTQYF
TRBV25-1	TRBJ1-4	NA	NA	TGTGCCAGCAGTGAGGACCTCCGGGGGAATGAAAAACTGTTTTTT	CASSEDLRGNEKLFF
TRBV9	TRBJ2-1	TRBD2	NA	TGTGCCAGCAGCGTAGGACTAGCGGGGTACAATGAGCAGTTCTTC	CASSVGLAGYNEQFF
TRBV19	TRBJ2-5	TRBD2	NA	TGTGCCAGTAGCCCTCTAGCGGGGGCCCCTGCGACCCAGTACTTC	CASSPLAGAPATQYF
TRBV6-5	TRBJ1-2	NA	few	TGTGCCAGCAGTTACGGACAGTCGGGCTACACCTTC	CASSYGQSGYTF
TRBV4-2	TRBJ2-1	TRBD2	NA	TGTGCCAGCAGCCAAGAGGCGGGGGGGCCCTATGAGCAGTTCTTC	CASSQEAGGPYEQFF
TRBV2	TRBJ2-2	NA	NA	TGTGCCAGCATAAACTCATTCAACACCGGGGAGCTGTTTTTT	CASINSFNTGELFF
TRBV27	TRBJ1-1	NA	NA	TGTGCCAGCAGTTTATCGTCCCAGGGCAACACTGAAGCTTTCTTT	CASSLSSQGNTEAFF
TRBV7-2	TRBJ2-3	NA	NA	TGTGCCAGCAGCTTAGGGCTAGTTGCAGATACGCAGTATTTT	CASSLGLVADTQYF
TRBV27	TRBJ1-2	NA	NA	TGTGCCAGCAGTTTATCGCACGCCTCTGATCGGAAGCGCTATGGCTACACCTTC	CASSLSHASDRKRYGYTF
TRBV5-6	TRBJ1-4	NA	NA	TGTGCCAGCAGCTTGGTGGGACTCAATGAAAAACTGTTTTTT	CASSLVGLNEKLFF
TRBV7-2	TRBJ1-2	NA	NA	TGTGCCAGCAGCTTAGGGCCGGAGAACTATGGCTACACCTTC	CASSLGPENYGYTF
TRBV5-3	TRBJ1-3	TRBD1	NA	TGTGCCAGAAGCTCGGACAGGCCCTCTGGAAACACCATATATTTT	CARSSDRPSGNTIYF
TRBV7-2	TRBJ2-4	NA	NA	TGTGCCAGCAGCTTAGTCGGGGTCCCTCAAAACATTCAGTACTTC	CASSLVGVPQNIQYF
TRBV7-2	TRBJ2-1	NA	NA	TGTGCCAGCAGCGAACTATTATCCCCCTCTGAGCAGTTCTTC	CASSELLSPSEQFF
TRBV29-1	TRBJ1-1	NA	NA	TGCAGCGGTGGCGGGGGTGCTGAAGCTTTCTTT	CSGGGGAEAFF
TRBV11-2	TRBJ2-7	TRBD2	NA	TGTGCCAGCAGGCGACTAGCGGGGGGTAAAAGCTCCTACGAGCAGTACTTC	CASRRLAGGKSSYEQYF
TRBV25-1	TRBJ1-6	NA	NA	TGTGCCAGCAGTGACGGTCCGGCAGGGCTTACTTATAATTCACCCCTCCACTTT	CASSDGPAGLTYNSPLHF
TRBV10-2	TRBJ2-1	NA	NA	TGCGCCAGCAGTGAATTAGCAGCCTCCAATGAGCAGTTCTTC	CASSELAASNEQFF
TRBV28	TRBJ1-5	NA	NA	TGTGCCAGCAGTGGACAGCTTAGCAATCAGCCCCAGCATTTT	CASSGQLSNQPQHF
TRBV5-6	TRBJ1-5	NA	NA	TGTGCCAGCAGCGCAGGGCTATATAGCAATCAGCCCCAGCATTTT	CASSAGLYSNQPQHF
TRBV19	TRBJ2-3	TRBD2	once	TGTGCCAGTAGTCCGCCGGGGCTAGCGGGGGCCGCAGATACGCAGTATTTT	CASSPPGLAGAADTQYF
TRBV5-1	TRBJ2-7	NA	NA	TGCGCCAGCAGCGAGGACAAAACCTACGCGCAGTACTTC	CASSEDKTYAQYF
TRBV27	TRBJ1-1	NA	NA	TGTGCCAGCAGTTTAAGGCCAGGACAGCTTAACACTGAAGCTTTCTTT	CASSLRPGQLNTEAFF
TRBV7-2	TRBJ1-2	TRBD1	NA	TGTGCCAGCAGAGACAGGGTTAACTATGGCTACACCTTC	CASRDRVNYGYTF
TRBV7-9	TRBJ1-1	NA	NA	TGTGCCAGCAGCCGTAAGAGTGTCGGCACTGAAGCTTTCTTT	CASSRKSVGTEAFF